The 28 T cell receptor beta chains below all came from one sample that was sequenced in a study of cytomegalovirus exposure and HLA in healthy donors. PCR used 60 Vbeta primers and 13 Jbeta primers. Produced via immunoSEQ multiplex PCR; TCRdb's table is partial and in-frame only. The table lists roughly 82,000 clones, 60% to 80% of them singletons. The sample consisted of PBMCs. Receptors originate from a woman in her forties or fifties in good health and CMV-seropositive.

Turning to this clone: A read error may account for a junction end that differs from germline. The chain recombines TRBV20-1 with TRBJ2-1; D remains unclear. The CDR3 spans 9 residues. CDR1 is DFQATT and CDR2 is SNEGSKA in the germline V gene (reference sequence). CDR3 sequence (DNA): TGCAGTGCTCCTGAAGCGTTCCTCTTC. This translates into CSAPEAFLF.

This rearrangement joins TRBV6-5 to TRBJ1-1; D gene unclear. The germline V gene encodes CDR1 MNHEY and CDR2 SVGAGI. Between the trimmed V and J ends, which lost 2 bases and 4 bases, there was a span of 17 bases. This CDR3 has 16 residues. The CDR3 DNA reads TGTGCCAGCAGTTACCCCCGGCCAGGTCAAGGCACTGAAGCTTTCTTT. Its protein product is CASSYPRPGQGTEAFF.

The CDR3 coding sequence is TGTGCCAGCAGTTACTCGGGGGCCTCTGGGGCCAACGTCCTGACTTTC. This encodes CASSYSGASGANVLTF. The rearrangement links TRBV6-5 to TRBJ2-6; D possibly corresponds to TRBD1 (6 bases). Germline V gene data show CDR1 as MNHEY and CDR2 as SVGAGI. The CDR3 has 16 amino acids. V gave up 0 bases and J gave up 0 bases, with 6 bases separating them.

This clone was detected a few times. This chain's CDR3 is CASSLDGEGEQFF. The CDR3 nucleotides are TGTGCCAGCAGCTTGGACGGAGAGGGTGAGCAGTTCTTC. The chain carries TRBV5-5 and TRBJ2-1; the D gene is possibly TRBD2 (5 bases). Germline V gene sequence: CDR1 SGHKS, CDR2 YYEKEE (reference sequence). CDR3 length equals 13 residues. V dropped 0 bases and J dropped 9 bases, with 10 bases sitting between them.

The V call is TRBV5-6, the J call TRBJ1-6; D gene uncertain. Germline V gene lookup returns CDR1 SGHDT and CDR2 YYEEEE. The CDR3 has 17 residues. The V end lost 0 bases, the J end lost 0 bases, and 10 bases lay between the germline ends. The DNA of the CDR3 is TGTGCCAGCAGCTTGGCAGCAGCTAGCTCCTATAATTCACCCCTCCACTTT. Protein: CASSLAAASSYNSPLHF. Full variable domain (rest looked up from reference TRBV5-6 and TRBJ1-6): DAGVTQSPTHLIKTRGQQVTLRCSPKSGHDTVSWYQQALGQGPQFIFQYYEEEERQRGNFPDRFSGHQFPNYSSELNVNALLLGDSALYLCASSLAAASSYNSPLHFGNGTRLTVT.

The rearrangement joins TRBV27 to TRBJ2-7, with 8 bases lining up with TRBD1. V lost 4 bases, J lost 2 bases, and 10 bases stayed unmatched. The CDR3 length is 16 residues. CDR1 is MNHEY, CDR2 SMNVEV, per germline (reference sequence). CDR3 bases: TGTGCCAGCAGTTCCGACAGGGGAATTAAAACCTACGAGCAGTACTTC. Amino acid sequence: CASSSDRGIKTYEQYF.

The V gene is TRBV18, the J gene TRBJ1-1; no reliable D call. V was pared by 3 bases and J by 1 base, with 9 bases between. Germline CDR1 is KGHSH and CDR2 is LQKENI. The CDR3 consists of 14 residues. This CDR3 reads CASSPLHTNTEAFF. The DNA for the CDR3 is TGTGCCAGCTCACCGCTGCACACGAACACTGAAGCTTTCTTT.

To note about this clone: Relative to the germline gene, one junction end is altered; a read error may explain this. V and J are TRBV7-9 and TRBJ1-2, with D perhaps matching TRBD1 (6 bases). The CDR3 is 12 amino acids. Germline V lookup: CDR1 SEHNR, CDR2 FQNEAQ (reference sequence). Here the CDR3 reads CTSKQGDYGYTF. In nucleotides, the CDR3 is TGTACCAGCAAACAGGGAGACTATGGCTACACCTTC.

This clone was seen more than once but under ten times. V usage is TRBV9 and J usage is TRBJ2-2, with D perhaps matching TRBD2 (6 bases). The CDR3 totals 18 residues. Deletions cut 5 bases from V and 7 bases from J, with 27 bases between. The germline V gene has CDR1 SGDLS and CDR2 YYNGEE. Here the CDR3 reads CASSAERGVGMIGGELFF. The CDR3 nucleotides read TGTGCCAGCAGTGCAGAACGCGGGGTGGGTATGATAGGCGGGGAGCTGTTTTTT.

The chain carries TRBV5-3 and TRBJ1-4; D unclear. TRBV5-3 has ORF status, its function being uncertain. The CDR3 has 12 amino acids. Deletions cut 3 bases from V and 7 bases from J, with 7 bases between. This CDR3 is CARSWQVEKLFF. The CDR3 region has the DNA TGTGCCAGAAGCTGGCAAGTTGAAAAACTGTTTTTT.

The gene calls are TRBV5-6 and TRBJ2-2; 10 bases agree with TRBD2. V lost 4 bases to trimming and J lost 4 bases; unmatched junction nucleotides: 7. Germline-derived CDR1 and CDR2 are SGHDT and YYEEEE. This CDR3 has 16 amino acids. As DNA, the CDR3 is TGTGCCAGCAGCACCTTAGCGGGAGGTGGCACCGGGGAGCTGTTTTTT. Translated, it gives CASSTLAGGGTGELFF.

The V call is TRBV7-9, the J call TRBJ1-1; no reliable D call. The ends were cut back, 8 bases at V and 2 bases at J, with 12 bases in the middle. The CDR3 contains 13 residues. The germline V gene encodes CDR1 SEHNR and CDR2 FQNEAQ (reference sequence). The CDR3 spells CASEGDGNTEAFF. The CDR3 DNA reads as TGTGCCAGCGAGGGAGACGGCAACACTGAAGCTTTCTTT.

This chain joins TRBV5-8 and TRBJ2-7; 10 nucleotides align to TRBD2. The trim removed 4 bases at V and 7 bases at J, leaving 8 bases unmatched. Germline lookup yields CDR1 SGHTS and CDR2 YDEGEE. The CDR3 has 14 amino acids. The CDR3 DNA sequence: TGTGCCAGCAGCCGCCCCCTAGCGGGAGAGGAGCAGTACTTC. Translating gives CASSRPLAGEEQYF.

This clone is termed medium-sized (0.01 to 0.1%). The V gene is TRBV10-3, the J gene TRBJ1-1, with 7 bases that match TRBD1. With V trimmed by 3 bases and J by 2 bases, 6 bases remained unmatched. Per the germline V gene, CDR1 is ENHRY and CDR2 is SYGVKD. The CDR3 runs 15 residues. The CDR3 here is CAISDPDRLNTEAFF. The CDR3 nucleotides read TGTGCCATCAGTGATCCGGACAGGCTTAACACTGAAGCTTTCTTT.

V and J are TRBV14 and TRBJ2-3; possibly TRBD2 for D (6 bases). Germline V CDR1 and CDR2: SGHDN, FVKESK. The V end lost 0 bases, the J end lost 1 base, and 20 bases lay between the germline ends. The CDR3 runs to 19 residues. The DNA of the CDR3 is TGTGCCAGCAGCCAAGACTCTAGCGCTCTGTCTCGCCGCACAGATACGCAGTATTTT. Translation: CASSQDSSALSRRTDTQYF.

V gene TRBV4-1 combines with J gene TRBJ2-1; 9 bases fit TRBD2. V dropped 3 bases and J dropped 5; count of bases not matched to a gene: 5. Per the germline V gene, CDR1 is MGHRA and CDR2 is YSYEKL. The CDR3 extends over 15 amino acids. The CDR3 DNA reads TGCGCCAGCAGCCATCGACTAGCGGCGAACAATGAGCAGTTCTTC. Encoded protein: CASSHRLAANNEQFF.

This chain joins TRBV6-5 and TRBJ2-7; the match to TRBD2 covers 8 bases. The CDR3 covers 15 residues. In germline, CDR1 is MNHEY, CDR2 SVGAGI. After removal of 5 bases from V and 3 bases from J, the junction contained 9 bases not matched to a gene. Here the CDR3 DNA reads TGTGCCAGCAGTCGGCGGGGGGAAAGAAGCTACGAGCAGTACTTC. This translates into CASSRRGERSYEQYF.

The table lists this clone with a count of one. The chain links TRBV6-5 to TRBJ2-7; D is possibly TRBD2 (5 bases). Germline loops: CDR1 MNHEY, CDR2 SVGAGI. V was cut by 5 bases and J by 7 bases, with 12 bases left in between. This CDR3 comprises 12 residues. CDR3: CASSPGNLEQYF. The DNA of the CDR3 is TGTGCCAGCAGTCCCGGGAACTTAGAGCAGTACTTC.

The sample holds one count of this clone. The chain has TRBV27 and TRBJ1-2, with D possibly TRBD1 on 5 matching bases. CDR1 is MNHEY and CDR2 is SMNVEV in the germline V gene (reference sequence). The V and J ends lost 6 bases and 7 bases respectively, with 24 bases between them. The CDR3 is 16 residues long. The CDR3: CASRSPMGGSTLGYTF. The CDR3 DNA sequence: TGTGCCAGCAGAAGCCCCATGGGGGGATCTACTCTTGGCTACACCTTC.

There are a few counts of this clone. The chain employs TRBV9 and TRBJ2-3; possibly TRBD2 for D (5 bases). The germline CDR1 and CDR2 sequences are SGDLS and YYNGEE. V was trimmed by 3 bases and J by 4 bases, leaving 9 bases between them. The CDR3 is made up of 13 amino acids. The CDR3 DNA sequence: TGTGCCAGCAGCGGGCGGGTACCAGATACGCAGTATTTT. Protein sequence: CASSGRVPDTQYF. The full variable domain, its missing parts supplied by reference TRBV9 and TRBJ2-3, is DSGVTQTPKHLITATGQRVTLRCSPRSGDLSVYWYQQSLDQGLQFLIQYYNGEERAKGNILERFSAQQFPDLHSELNLSSLELGDSALYFCASSGRVPDTQYFGPGTRLTVL.

CDR3 nucleotide sequence: TGCGCCAGCAGCCACGGACAGGGTTATAAGAACACTGAAGCTTTCTTT. Protein: CASSHGQGYKNTEAFF. The chain has TRBV5-1 and TRBJ1-1; 8 bases agree with TRBD1. The length of the CDR3 is 16 residues. Trimming took 4 bases from V and 1 from J; bases not matched to a gene: 9. CDR1 is SGHRS, CDR2 YFSETQ, per germline.

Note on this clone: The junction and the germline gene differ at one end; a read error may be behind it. The CDR3 reads CASRQLGGWVYGYAF. CDR3 nucleotide sequence: TGCGCCAGTCGGCAATTAGGGGGATGGGTCTATGGCTACGCCTTC. V usage is TRBV4-1 and J usage is TRBJ1-2, with a weak D call TRBD1 (6 bases). This CDR3 contains 15 residues. The V gene's germline CDR1 is MGHRA and CDR2 YSYEKL.

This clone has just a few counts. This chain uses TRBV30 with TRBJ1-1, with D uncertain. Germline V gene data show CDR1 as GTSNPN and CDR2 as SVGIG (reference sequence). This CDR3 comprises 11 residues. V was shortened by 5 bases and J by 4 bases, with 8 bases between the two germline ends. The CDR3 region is CAWFTFTEAFF. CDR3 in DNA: TGTGCCTGGTTCACATTCACTGAAGCTTTCTTT.

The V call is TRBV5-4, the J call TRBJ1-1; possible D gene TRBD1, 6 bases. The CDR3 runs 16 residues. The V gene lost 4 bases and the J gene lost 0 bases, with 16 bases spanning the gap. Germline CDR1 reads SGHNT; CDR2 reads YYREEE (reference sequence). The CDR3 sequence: CASSRGPAGVNTEAFF. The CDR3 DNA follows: TGTGCCAGCAGCCGCGGTCCAGCAGGGGTGAACACTGAAGCTTTCTTT.

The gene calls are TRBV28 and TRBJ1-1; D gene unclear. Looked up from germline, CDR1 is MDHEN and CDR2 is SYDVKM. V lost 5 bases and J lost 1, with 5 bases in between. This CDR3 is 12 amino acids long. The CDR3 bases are TGTGCCAGCAGTAGCGGGAACACTGAAGCTTTCTTT. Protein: CASSSGNTEAFF. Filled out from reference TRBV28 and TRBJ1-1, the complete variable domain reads DVKVTQSSRYLVKRTGEKVFLECVQDMDHENMFWYRQDPGLGLRLIYFSYDVKMKEKGDIPEGYSVSREKKERFSLILESASTNQTSMYLCASSSGNTEAFFGQGTRLTVV.

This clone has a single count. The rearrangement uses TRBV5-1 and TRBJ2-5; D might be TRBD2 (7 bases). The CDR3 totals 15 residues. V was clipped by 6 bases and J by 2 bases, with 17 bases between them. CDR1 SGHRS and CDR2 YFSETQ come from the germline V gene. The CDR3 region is CASNRGGGEQETQYF. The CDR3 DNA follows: TGCGCCAGCAATCGAGGGGGAGGGGAACAAGAGACCCAGTACTTC.

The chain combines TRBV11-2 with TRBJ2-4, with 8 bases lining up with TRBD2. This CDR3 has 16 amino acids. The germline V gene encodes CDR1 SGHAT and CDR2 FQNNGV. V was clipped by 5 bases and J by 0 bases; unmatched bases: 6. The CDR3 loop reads CASSGTSELAKNIQYF. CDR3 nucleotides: TGTGCCAGCAGCGGGACTAGTGAGCTAGCCAAAAACATTCAGTACTTC.

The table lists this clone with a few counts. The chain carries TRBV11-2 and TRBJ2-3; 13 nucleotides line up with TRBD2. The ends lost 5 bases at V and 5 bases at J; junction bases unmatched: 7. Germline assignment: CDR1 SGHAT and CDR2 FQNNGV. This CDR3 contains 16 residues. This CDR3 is CASSVRTSGRIDTQYF. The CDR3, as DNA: TGTGCCAGCAGCGTCCGGACTAGCGGGAGAATAGATACGCAGTATTTT. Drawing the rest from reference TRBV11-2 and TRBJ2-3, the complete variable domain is EAGVAQSPRYKIIEKRQSVAFWCNPISGHATLYWYQQILGQGPKLLIQFQNNGVVDDSQLPKDRFSAERLKGVDSTLKIQPAKLEDSAVYLCASSVRTSGRIDTQYFGPGTRLTVL.